This T cell receptor beta chain was identified in a study of response to subunit inactivated influenza vaccine. Whole-study results and caveats: Authors suggested that a seasonal influenza vaccination recruits few new T cells each time.

A remark on this clonotype: The target antigen is unknown.

The CDR3 extends over 17 amino acids. V lost 0 bases and J lost 3; bases outside the gene matches: 11. Germline V gene data show CDR1 as DFQATT and CDR2 as SNEGSKA (reference sequence). Each CDR3 protein is one row after TCRdb ran MiXCR on the RT-PCR reads. Here the sample spans about 520,000 distinct CDR3 sequences, less than 30% being singletons. The TCR originated in a man aged 50 or older who received an inactivated influenza vaccine. The material was CD4+ T cells sorted from PBMCs, obtained roughly 5 days after vaccination. This rearrangement joins TRBV20-1 to TRBJ1-3, with 7 bases that match TRBD1. The DNA for the CDR3 is TGCAGTGCTAGAGATAGCCGCCCGACAGGGAGTGGAAACACCATATATTTT. Amino acid sequence: CSARDSRPTGSGNTIYF.